These 2 T cell receptor beta chains share one sample of origin, sequenced in a study of shared clonotypes between healthy human individuals. Produced via immunoSEQ multiplex PCR; TCRdb's table is partial and in-frame only. The sample holds more than 450,000 clones; roughly 78% are singletons and the top ten take over 10%. The sequencing input was PBMCs. The origin of the receptors is a woman aged 40 to 49 in good health. Some clones in this sample may be carry-over from other donors' samples.

The V gene is TRBV4-1, the J gene TRBJ1-3; the D is unclear. The germline CDR1 and CDR2 sequences are MGHRA and YSYEKL. V was pared by 2 bases and J by 1 base, with 12 bases between. There are 16 residues in the CDR3. The CDR3 nucleotides read TGCGCCAGCAGCCAACAAACCCGAGGGTCTGGAAACACCATATATTTT. Its translation is CASSQQTRGSGNTIYF.

The rearrangement links TRBV5-1 to TRBJ2-1; 15 bases map to TRBD2. The CDR3 length is 16 residues. Losses at the gene ends were 3 bases for V and 7 bases for J; bases not matched to a gene: 5. In germline, CDR1 is SGHRS, CDR2 YFSETQ. The CDR3 reads CASSWTGTSGRNEQFF. CDR3 DNA sequence: TGCGCCAGCAGCTGGACCGGGACTAGCGGGAGGAATGAGCAGTTCTTC.